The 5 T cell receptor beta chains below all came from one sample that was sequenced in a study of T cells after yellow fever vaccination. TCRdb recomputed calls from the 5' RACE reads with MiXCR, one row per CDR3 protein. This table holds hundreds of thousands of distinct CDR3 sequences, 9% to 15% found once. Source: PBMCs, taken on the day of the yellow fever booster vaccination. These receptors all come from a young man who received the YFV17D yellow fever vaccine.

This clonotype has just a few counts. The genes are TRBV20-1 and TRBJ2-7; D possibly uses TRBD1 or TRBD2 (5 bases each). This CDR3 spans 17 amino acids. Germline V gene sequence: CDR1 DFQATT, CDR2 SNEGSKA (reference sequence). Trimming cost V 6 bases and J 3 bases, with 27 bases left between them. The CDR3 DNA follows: TGCAGTGCGGGGGTGAGGGGACCCCGGAGAACCTACTACGAGCAGTACTTC. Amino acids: CSAGVRGPRRTYYEQYF.

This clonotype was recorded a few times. The CDR3 is CASSSRVGAEQFF. The CDR3 nucleotides are TGTGCCAGCAGTTCTAGAGTAGGTGCTGAGCAGTTCTTC. The chain uses TRBV27 and TRBJ2-1; D gene ambiguous. Germline loops: CDR1 MNHEY, CDR2 SMNVEV (reference sequence). This CDR3 spans 13 amino acids. The ends were cut back, 4 bases at V and 9 bases at J, with 13 bases in the middle.

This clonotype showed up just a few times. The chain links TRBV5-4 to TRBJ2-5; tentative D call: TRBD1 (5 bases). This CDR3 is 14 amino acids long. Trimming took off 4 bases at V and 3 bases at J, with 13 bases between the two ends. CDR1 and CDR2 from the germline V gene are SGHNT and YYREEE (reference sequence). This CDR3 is CASSGAWGEETQYF. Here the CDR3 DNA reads TGTGCCAGCAGCGGAGCATGGGGCGAAGAGACCCAGTACTTC. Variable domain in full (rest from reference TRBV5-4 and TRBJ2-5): ETGVTQSPTHLIKTRGQQVTLRCSSQSGHNTVSWYQQALGQGPQFIFQYYREEENGRGNFPPRFSGLQFPNYSSELNVNALELDDSALYLCASSGAWGEETQYFGPGTRLLVL.

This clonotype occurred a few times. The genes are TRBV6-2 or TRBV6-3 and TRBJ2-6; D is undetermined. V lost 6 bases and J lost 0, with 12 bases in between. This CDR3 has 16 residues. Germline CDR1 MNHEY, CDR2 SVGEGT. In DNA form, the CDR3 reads TGTGCCAGCAGGAGCCCCAAGTCCTCTGGGGCCAACGTCCTGACTTTC. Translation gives CASRSPKSSGANVLTF.

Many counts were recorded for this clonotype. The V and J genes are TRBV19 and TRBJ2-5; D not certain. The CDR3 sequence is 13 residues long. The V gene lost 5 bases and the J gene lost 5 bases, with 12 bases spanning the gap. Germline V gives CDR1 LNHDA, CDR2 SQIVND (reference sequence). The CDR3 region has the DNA TGTGCCAGTAGTCTGTGGGCCCGGGAGACCCAGTACTTC. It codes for CASSLWARETQYF.